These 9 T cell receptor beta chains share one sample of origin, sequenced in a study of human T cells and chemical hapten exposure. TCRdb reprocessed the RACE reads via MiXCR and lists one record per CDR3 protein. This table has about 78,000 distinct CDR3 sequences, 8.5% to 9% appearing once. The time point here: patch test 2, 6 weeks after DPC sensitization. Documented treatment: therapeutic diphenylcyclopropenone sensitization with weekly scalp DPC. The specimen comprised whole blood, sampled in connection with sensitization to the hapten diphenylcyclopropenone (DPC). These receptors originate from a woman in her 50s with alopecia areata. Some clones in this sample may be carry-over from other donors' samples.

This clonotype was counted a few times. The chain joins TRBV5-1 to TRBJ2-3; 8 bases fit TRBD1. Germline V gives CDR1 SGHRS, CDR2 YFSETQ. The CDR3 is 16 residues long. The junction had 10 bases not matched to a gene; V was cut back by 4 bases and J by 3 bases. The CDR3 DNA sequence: TGCGCCAGCAGCCGAGGACAGGGTCGAGGAACAGATACGCAGTATTTT. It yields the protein CASSRGQGRGTDTQYF.

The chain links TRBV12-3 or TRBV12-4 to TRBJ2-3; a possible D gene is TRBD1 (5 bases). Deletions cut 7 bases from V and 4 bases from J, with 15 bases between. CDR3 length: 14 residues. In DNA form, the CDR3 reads TGTGCCAGCATTCTCGGGCTAGGGGCAGATACGCAGTATTTT. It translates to CASILGLGADTQYF.

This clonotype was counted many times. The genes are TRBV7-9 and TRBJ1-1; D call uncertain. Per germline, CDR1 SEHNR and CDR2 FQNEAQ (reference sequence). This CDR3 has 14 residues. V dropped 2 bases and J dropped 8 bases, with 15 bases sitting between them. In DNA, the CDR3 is TGTGCCAGCAGCTTAAACATGAACACTGAGGAAGCTTTCTTT. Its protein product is CASSLNMNTEEAFF.

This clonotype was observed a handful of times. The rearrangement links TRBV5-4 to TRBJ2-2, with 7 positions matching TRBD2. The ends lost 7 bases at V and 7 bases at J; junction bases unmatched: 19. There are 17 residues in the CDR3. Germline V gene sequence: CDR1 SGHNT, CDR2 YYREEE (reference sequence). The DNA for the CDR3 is TGTGCCAGCCGCCCCGAATCGGGGGAGGGCCGGGTCGGGGAGCTGTTTTTT. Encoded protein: CASRPESGEGRVGELFF. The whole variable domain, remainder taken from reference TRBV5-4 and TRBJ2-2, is ETGVTQSPTHLIKTRGQQVTLRCSSQSGHNTVSWYQQALGQGPQFIFQYYREEENGRGNFPPRFSGLQFPNYSSELNVNALELDDSALYLCASRPESGEGRVGELFFGEGSRLTVL.

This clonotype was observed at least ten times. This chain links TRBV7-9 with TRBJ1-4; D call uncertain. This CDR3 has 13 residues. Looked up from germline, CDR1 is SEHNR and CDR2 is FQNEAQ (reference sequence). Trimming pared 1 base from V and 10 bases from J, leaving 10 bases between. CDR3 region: CASSLDNVGKLFF. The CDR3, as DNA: TGTGCCAGCAGCTTAGACAATGTGGGAAAACTGTTTTTT.

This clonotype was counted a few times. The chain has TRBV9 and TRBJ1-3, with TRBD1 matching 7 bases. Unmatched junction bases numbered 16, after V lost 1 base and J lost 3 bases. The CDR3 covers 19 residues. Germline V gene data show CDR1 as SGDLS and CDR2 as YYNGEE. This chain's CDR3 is CASSVITGALHHLGNTIYF. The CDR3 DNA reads TGTGCCAGCAGCGTAATAACAGGGGCGCTCCATCATCTTGGAAACACCATATATTTT.

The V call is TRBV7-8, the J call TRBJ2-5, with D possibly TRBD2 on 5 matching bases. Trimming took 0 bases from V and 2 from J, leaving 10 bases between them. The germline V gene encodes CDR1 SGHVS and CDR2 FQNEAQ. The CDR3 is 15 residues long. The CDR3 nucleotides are TGTGCCAGCAGCTTAGCAGCTAGCCAACAAGAGACCCAGTACTTC. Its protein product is CASSLAASQQETQYF.

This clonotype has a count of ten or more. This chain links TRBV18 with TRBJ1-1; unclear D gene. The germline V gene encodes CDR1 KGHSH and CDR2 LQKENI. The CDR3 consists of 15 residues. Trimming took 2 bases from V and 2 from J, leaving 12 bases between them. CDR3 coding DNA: TGTGCCAGCTCACCAGTCATCACAGTTAACACTGAAGCTTTCTTT. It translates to CASSPVITVNTEAFF.

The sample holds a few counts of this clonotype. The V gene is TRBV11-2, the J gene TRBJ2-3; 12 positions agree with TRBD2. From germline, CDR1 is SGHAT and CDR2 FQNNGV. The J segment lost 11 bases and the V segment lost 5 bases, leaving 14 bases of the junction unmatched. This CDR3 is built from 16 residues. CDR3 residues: CASSPGLAGLQDGQYF. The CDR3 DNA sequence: TGTGCCAGCAGCCCCGGACTAGCGGGGCTACAGGACGGGCAGTATTTT.